This T cell receptor (beta chain) was sequenced for a study of cytomegalovirus exposure and HLA in healthy donors. Concerning this clone: The antigen remains unidentified.

Germline CDR1 reads SQVTM; CDR2 reads ANQGSEA. Deletions cut 3 bases from V and 6 bases from J, with 5 bases between. The CDR3 is 10 residues long. The PCR was carried out with 60 Vbeta primers and 13 Jbeta primers. Generated by immunoSEQ multiplex PCR, the TCRdb table keeps only in-frame clones and is missing some. Of around 110,000 clones in the sample, 55% to 75% are singletons; the top ten hold roughly 9%. The study's findings and limits: While the bulk of TCR sequences proved rare, some public TCRs turned up in many donors.

Sequenced material: PBMCs. The rearrangement uses TRBV29-1 and TRBJ1-2; D is unresolved. The clonotype originates from a middle-aged woman in good health and CMV-seropositive. The CDR3 sequence: CSVDQDGYTF. The CDR3 nucleotides read TGCAGCGTTGATCAGGATGGCTACACCTTC.